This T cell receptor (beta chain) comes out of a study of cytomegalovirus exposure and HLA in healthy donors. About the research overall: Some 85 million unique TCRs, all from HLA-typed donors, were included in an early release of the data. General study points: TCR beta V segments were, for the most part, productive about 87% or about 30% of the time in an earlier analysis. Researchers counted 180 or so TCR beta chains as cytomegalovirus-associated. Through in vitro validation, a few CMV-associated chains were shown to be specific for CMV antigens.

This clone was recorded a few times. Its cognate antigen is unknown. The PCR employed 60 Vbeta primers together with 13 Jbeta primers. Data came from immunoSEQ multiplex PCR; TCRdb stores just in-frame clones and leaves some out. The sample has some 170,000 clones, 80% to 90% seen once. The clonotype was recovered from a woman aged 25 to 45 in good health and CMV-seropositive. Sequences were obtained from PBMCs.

CDR3 coding DNA: TGCGCCAGCAGCCTCGTAGATTGGGGACAGGGGGCGAAGGGGAACACCGGGGAGCTGTTTTTT. This gives the protein CASSLVDWGQGAKGNTGELFF. This chain connects TRBV4-3 to TRBJ2-2; 12 bases align to TRBD1. V dropped 4 bases and J dropped 1; count of bases not matched to a gene: 16. Germline V gives CDR1 LGHNA, CDR2 YSLEER. The CDR3 has 21 residues.